These 5 T cell receptor beta chains share one sample of origin, sequenced in a study of shared clonotypes between healthy human individuals. The protocol was immunoSEQ multiplex PCR, while the TCRdb copy is restricted to in-frame clones and leaves out a portion. This repertoire shows 400,000 to 600,000 clones, 79% found once; its top ten account for about 13%. Specimen: PBMCs. These TCRs come from a middle-aged woman in good health. Some clones in this sample may be carry-over from other donors' samples.

This sequence joins TRBV10-3 and TRBJ1-2, with 8 bases that match TRBD1. The V gene's germline CDR1 is ENHRY and CDR2 SYGVKD. The CDR3 contains 13 residues. V gave up 3 bases and J gave up 4 bases; unmatched junction bases: 1. CDR3 in DNA: TGTGCCATCAGTGAAGGACAGGGCTATGGCTACACCTTC. It codes for CAISEGQGYGYTF.

This rearrangement joins TRBV5-1 to TRBJ2-5, with no clear D. Per germline, CDR1 SGHRS and CDR2 YFSETQ. CDR3 length: 14 residues. The germline V and J ends were trimmed by 4 bases and 1 base, with 11 bases remaining between them. The CDR3, as DNA: TGCGCCAGCAGCCCGGATGTAACCCAAGAGACCCAGTACTTC. This codes for CASSPDVTQETQYF.

V and J are TRBV7-1 and TRBJ2-2; TRBD2 aligns across 11 bases. TRBV7-1 counts as an open reading frame of uncertain function. After removal of 4 bases from V and 5 bases from J, the junction contained 3 bases not matched to a gene. The CDR3 runs to 15 residues. In DNA form, the CDR3 reads TGTGCCAGCAGCTTTAGACTAGCGGGGACCGGGGAGCTGTTTTTT. Amino acid sequence: CASSFRLAGTGELFF.

The chain links TRBV28 to TRBJ2-7; D tentatively fits TRBD1 or TRBD2 (5 bases each). This CDR3 has 14 amino acids. V was trimmed by 3 bases and J by 4 bases, leaving 13 bases between them. Germline-derived CDR1 and CDR2 are MDHEN and SYDVKM. CDR3 in amino acids: CASSFLPGRYEQYF. CDR3 sequence (DNA): TGTGCCAGCAGTTTTCTACCGGGACGGTACGAGCAGTACTTC.

The chain recombines TRBV20-1 with TRBJ1-1; D gene unclear. Trimming pared 3 bases from V and 6 bases from J, leaving 8 bases between. The germline CDR1 and CDR2 sequences are DFQATT and SNEGSKA (reference sequence). This CDR3 has 11 residues. CDR3 sequence (DNA): TGCAGTGCTAGGGGGTCCCCTGAAGCTTTCTTT. Encoded protein: CSARGSPEAFF.